This TCR beta chain was identified during a study of CD8+CD57+ T cells in acquired aplastic anemia. Whole-study context: When averaged, DNA from sorted CD4+ and CD8+ cells came to around 3.1 ug. Study results and limitations: Patients and controls had in common 25 to 30 CD8+ CDR3 sequences.

As to this clonotype: Its specificity is unknown.

Using genomic DNA as the template, TCR beta VDJ and CDR3 profiling was carried out. MiXCR, run by TCRdb on the reads, gives a single entry per CDR3 protein. This sample has roughly 180,000 distinct CDR3 sequences, with 64% found just once. This CDR3 has 13 residues. CDR1 is SGHTA, CDR2 FQGNSA, per germline. Deletions cut 1 base from V and 4 bases from J, with 7 bases between. The gene calls are TRBV7-2 and TRBJ1-1; D uncertain. The source is a human donor with severe aplastic anemia or a healthy control (not recorded which). Sequenced sample: sorted CD4+, CD8+, or CD8+CD57+ T cells (not recorded which) from PBMCs. As DNA, the CDR3 is TGTGCCAGCAGCTTAGGGTGGGGCACTGAAGCTTTCTTT. Translating it yields CASSLGWGTEAFF.